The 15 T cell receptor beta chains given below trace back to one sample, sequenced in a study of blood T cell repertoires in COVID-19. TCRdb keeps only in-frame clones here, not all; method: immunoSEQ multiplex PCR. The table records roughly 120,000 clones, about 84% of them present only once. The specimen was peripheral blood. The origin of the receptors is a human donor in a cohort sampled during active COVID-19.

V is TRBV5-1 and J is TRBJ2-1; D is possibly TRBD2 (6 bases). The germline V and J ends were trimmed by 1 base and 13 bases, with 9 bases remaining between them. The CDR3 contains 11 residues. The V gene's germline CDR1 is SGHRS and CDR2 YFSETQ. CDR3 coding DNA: TGCGCCAGCAGCTTGACGGGAGTTCAGTTCTTC. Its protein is CASSLTGVQFF.

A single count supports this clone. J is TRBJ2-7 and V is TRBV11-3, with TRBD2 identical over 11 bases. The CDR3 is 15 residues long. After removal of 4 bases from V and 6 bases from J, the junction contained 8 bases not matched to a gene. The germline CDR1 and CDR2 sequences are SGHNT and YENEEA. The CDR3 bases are TGTGCCAGCAGCTCGACCGGGACTAGCGGCACCGAGCAGTACTTC. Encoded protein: CASSSTGTSGTEQYF.

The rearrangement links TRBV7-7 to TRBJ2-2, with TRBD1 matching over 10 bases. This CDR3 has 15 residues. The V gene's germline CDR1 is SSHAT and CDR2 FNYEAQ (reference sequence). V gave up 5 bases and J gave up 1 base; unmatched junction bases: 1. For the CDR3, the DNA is TGTGCCAGCAGCCGGGACAGGGGGAACACCGGGGAGCTGTTTTTT. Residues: CASSRDRGNTGELFF.

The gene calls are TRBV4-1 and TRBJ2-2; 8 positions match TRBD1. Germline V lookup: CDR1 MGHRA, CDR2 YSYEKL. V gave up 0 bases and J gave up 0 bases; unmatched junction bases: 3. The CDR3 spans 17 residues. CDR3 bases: TGCGCCAGCAGCCAAGACGCAGGGGGCACGAACACCGGGGAGCTGTTTTTT. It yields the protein CASSQDAGGTNTGELFF.

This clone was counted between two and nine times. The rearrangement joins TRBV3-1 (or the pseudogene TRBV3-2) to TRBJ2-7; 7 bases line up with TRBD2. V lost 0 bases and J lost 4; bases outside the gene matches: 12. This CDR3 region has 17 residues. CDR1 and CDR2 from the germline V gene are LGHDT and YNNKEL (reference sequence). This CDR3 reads CASSQDVQRTSAYEQYF. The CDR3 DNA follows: TGTGCCAGCAGCCAAGACGTACAGCGAACTAGCGCTTACGAGCAGTACTTC.

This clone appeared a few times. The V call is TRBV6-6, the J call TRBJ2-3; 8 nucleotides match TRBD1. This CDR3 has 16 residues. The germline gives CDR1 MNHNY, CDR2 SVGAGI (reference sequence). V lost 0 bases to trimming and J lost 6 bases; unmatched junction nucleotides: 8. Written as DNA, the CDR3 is TGTGCCAGCAGTTACTCATCCGGCAGGGGGCCCGATACGCAGTATTTT. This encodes CASSYSSGRGPDTQYF.

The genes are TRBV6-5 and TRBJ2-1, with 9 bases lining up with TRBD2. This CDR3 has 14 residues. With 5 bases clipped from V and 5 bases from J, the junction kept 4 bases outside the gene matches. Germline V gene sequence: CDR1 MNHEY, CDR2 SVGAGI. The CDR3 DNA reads TGTGCCAGCAGTCGAGCGGGGGGCCACAATGAGCAGTTCTTC. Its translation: CASSRAGGHNEQFF.

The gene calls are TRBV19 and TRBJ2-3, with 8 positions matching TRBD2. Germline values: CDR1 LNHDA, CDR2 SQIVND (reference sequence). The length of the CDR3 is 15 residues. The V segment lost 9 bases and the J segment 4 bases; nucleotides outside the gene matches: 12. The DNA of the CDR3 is TGTGCCAGCAAAAAACGCCCTAGCGGGTCAGATACGCAGTATTTT. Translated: CASKKRPSGSDTQYF.

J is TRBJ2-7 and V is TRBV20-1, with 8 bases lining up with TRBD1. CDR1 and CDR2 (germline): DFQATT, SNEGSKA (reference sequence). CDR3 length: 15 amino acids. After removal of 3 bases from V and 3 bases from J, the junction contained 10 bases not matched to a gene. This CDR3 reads CSASQGASTYYEQYF. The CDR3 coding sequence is TGCAGTGCTAGTCAGGGGGCTAGCACCTACTACGAGCAGTACTTC.

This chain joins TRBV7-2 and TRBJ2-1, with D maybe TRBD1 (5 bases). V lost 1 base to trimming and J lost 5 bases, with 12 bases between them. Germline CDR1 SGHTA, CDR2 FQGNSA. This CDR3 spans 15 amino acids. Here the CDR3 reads CASSLEPGLHNEQFF. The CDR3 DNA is TGTGCCAGCAGCTTAGAACCAGGGCTACACAATGAGCAGTTCTTC.

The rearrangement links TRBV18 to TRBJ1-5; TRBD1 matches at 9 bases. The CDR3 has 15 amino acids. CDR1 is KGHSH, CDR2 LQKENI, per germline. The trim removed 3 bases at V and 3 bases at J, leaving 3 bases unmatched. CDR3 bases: TGTGCCAGCTCACCTGGGACAGGGAACAATCAGCCCCAGCATTTT. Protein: CASSPGTGNNQPQHF.

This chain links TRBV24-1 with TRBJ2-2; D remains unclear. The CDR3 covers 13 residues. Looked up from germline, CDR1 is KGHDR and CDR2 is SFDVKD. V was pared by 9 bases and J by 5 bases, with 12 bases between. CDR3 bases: TGTGCCACCCAACTCTGGTCGACCGGGGAGCTGTTTTTT. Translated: CATQLWSTGELFF.

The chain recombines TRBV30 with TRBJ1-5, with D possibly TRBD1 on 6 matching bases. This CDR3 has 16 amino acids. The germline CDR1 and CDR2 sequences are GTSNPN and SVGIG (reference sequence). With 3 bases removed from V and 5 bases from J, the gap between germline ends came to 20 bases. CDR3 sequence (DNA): TGTGCCTGGAGCCTACCGGGGGGGCCGCAGTATCAGCCCCAGCATTTT. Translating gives CAWSLPGGPQYQPQHF.

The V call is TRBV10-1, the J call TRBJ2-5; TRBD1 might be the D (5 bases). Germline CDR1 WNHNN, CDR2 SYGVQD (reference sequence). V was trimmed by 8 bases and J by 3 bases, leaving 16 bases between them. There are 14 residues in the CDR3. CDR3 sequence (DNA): TGCGCCAGCTCCCCCCCGGGCAGGGAAGAGACCCAGTACTTC. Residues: CASSPPGREETQYF.

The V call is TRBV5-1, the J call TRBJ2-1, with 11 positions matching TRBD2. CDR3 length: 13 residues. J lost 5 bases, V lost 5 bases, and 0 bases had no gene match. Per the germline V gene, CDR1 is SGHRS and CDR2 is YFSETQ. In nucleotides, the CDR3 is TGCGCCAGCAGGGGACTAGCGGACAATGAGCAGTTCTTC. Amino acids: CASRGLADNEQFF.